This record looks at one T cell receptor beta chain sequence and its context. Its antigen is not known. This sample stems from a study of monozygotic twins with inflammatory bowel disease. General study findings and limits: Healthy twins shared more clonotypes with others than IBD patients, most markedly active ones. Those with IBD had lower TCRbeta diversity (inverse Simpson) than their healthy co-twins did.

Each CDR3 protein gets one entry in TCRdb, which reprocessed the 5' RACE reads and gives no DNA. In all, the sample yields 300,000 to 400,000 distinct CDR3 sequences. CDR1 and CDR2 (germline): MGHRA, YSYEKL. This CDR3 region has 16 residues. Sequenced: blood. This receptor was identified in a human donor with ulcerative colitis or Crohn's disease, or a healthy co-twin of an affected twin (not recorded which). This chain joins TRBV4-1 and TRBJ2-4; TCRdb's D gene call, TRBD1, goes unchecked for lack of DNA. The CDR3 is CASSQEPPEAKNIQYF.